One and the same sample provided the 9 T cell receptor beta chains below, sequenced in a study of T cell responses to AZD1222 COVID-19 vaccine. Data came from immunoSEQ multiplex PCR; TCRdb stores just in-frame clones and leaves some out. Among tens of thousands of clones listed, 70% to 90% were seen once. The sequenced sample was peripheral blood, obtained on day 0 of AZD1222 vaccination. The receptors stem from an adult in good health.

The V call is TRBV12-3 or TRBV12-4, the J call TRBJ1-1; unclear D gene. This CDR3 spans 13 amino acids. V lost 8 bases, J lost 0 bases, and 10 bases lay in between. The CDR3 sequence: CASLKALNTEAFF. The CDR3 nucleotides read TGTGCCAGCTTGAAGGCTTTGAACACTGAAGCTTTCTTT.

The V gene is TRBV7-9, the J gene TRBJ1-2; 9 bases agree with TRBD1. CDR1 and CDR2 from the germline V gene are SEHNR and FQNEAQ (reference sequence). CDR3 length equals 17 residues. V was pared by 1 base and J by 2 bases, with 8 bases of the junction left unmatched. This chain's CDR3 is CASSLVRDRVSNYGYTF. CDR3 sequence (DNA): TGTGCCAGCAGCTTAGTCCGGGACAGGGTGTCAAACTATGGCTACACCTTC.

The chain couples TRBV5-1 to TRBJ2-5, with 16 bases identical to TRBD2. This CDR3 contains 17 residues. V lost 3 bases and J lost 4; bases outside the gene matches: 6. CDR1 is SGHRS and CDR2 is YFSETQ in the germline V gene. For the CDR3, the DNA is TGCGCCAGCAGCTACGGGACTAGCGGGGGGGCCCGAGAGACCCAGTACTTC. Its protein product is CASSYGTSGGARETQYF.

This chain links TRBV7-8 with TRBJ1-2, with D perhaps TRBD1 (5 bases). The germline gives CDR1 SGHVS, CDR2 FQNEAQ. Trimming left V 5 bases short and J 1 base short, with 11 bases between. This CDR3 contains 14 residues. The CDR3 DNA is TGTGCCAGCAGCGATAGGGGCCATAACTATGGCTACACCTTC. Amino acid sequence: CASSDRGHNYGYTF.

V and J are TRBV19 and TRBJ1-3; no definite D call. Germline lookup yields CDR1 LNHDA and CDR2 SQIVND (reference sequence). The V end was cut by 4 bases, the J end by 0 bases, with 7 bases between. The CDR3 is 14 residues long. The CDR3 sequence is CASSTGDSGNTIYF. The CDR3 coding sequence is TGTGCCAGTAGTACCGGAGACTCTGGAAACACCATATATTTT.

The rearrangement uses TRBV11-1 and TRBJ2-1, with D tentatively TRBD1 (6 bases). Deletions cut 3 bases from V and 7 bases from J, with 13 bases between. Per the germline V gene, CDR1 is SGHAT and CDR2 is FQDESV (reference sequence). The CDR3 loop spans 14 amino acids. The CDR3 here is CASSLGAGLNEQFF. CDR3 nucleotides: TGTGCCAGCAGCTTGGGGGCCGGATTGAATGAGCAGTTCTTC. Together with reference TRBV11-1 and TRBJ2-1, the CDR3 gives the full variable domain: EAEVAQSPRYKITEKSQAVAFWCDPISGHATLYWYRQILGQGPELLVQFQDESVVDDSQLPKDRFSAERLKGVDSTLKIQPAELGDSAMYLCASSLGAGLNEQFFGPGTRLTVL.

The chain links TRBV18 to TRBJ2-1; D unresolved. Germline-derived CDR1 and CDR2 are KGHSH and LQKENI. Trimming pared 3 bases from V and 0 bases from J, leaving 9 bases between. This CDR3 spans 15 amino acids. The CDR3 DNA reads TGTGCCAGCTCACCCGCCCTGAGCTCCTACAATGAGCAGTTCTTC. It specifies CASSPALSSYNEQFF.

The V and J genes are TRBV5-1 and TRBJ1-1, with a tentative D call TRBD1 (6 bases). The V gene lost 4 bases and the J gene lost 2 bases, with 12 bases spanning the gap. CDR1 is SGHRS, CDR2 YFSETQ, per germline. The CDR3 consists of 14 residues. CDR3 protein: CASSVRGFNTEAFF. As DNA, the CDR3 is TGCGCCAGCAGCGTTAGGGGGTTTAACACTGAAGCTTTCTTT.

The genes are TRBV4-3 and TRBJ1-1, with D possibly TRBD1 on 5 matching bases. CDR1 LGHNA and CDR2 YSLEER come from the germline V gene. V gave up 0 bases and J gave up 6 bases, with 11 bases separating them. The CDR3 is 14 residues long. The CDR3 DNA follows: TGCGCCAGCAGCCAAGAGGCAGGGCTGTCTGAAGCTTTCTTT. Protein sequence: CASSQEAGLSEAFF.